This T cell receptor (beta chain) was captured in a study of CD8 T cells in Susac syndrome. General study findings and limits: As the study acknowledged, the number of individuals in its TCR sequencing and HLA analysis was relatively small.

Regarding this clonotype: Antigen specificity is unknown.

Deletions cut 6 bases from V and 4 bases from J, with 24 bases between. CDR3 length equals 17 residues. Germline CDR1 is MNHNS and CDR2 is SASEGT. RNA totalling about 0.45 to 1 ug underwent reverse transcription with random hexamers. Amplification of TCR beta CDR3 used immunoSEQ multiplex PCR across 54 Vbeta and 13 Jbeta. TCRdb re-called the immunoSEQ multiplex PCR reads with MiXCR, one entry per CDR3 protein. The sample holds 150,000 to 200,000 distinct CDR3 sequences, less than 95% seen once. CD8+ and CD4+ T cells taken from blood had their TCR beta sequenced. Negative isolation yielded CD4+ and CD8+ T cells, and FACS enriched TEMRA cells.

Sequencing was performed on CD4+ T cells from PBMCs. The rearrangement links TRBV6-1 to TRBJ1-2; no clear D. The source is a human donor with multiple sclerosis. The CDR3 sequence is CASRRTWGLTTSYGYTF. CDR3 nucleotides: TGTGCCAGCAGGCGTACCTGGGGTCTTACAACCAGCTATGGCTACACCTTC.